The rows below give T cell receptor beta chains drawn from one sample of a study of CD8 T cells in Susac syndrome. TCRdb analysed the immunoSEQ multiplex PCR reads with MiXCR anew, one entry per CDR3 protein. The table has some 110,000 distinct CDR3 sequences, 90% to 95% seen once. The sequenced material came from CD4+ T cells from PBMCs. The receptors originated from a human donor in good health. Each CDR3 is given with its conserved first and last residue. The D gene is left open where the match is weak. A row's size may be missing; if present it is once, few, many or a size class.

j_call,v_call,d_call,clone_size,cdr3_aa,cdr3_nt
TRBJ1-2,TRBV6-2/TRBV6-3,.,.,CASSLRTDTYGYTF,TGTGCCAGCAGTCTCCGGACAGATACTTATGGCTACACCTTC
TRBJ2-5,TRBV29-1,.,.,CSVEGSLGETQYF,TGCAGCGTTGAGGGCTCTCTGGGGGAGACCCAGTACTTC
TRBJ1-2,TRBV7-2,TRBD1,.,CASSRAGTDFGYTF,TGTGCCAGCAGCCGGGCCGGGACAGACTTCGGCTACACCTTC
TRBJ2-5,TRBV11-2,.,once,CASSLSTIKETQYF,TGTGCCAGCAGCTTATCGACCATTAAAGAGACCCAGTACTTC
TRBJ2-5,TRBV12-3/TRBV12-4,.,.,CASSLRETQYF,TGTGCCAGCAGTTTGCGAGAGACCCAGTACTTC
TRBJ2-7,TRBV3-1,.,.,CASSQGPSETYEQYF,TGTGCCAGCAGCCAAGGGCCCAGCGAGACCTACGAGCAGTACTTC
TRBJ2-3,TRBV27,.,.,CASTLSHPSTDTQYF,TGTGCCAGCACCCTAAGCCACCCCAGCACAGATACGCAGTATTTT
TRBJ2-3,TRBV7-8,.,.,CASRPKRVGTDTQYF,TGTGCCAGCAGACCCAAGAGGGTCGGAACAGATACGCAGTATTTT
TRBJ2-2,TRBV4-1,TRBD2,.,CASSQVNGWLAGNNTGELFF,TGCGCCAGCAGCCAAGTGAACGGTTGGCTAGCGGGAAATAACACCGGGGAGCTGTTTTTT
TRBJ2-5,TRBV6-5,TRBD2,.,CASSYTGSGRVRETQYF,TGTGCCAGCAGTTACACGGGTAGCGGGAGGGTTCGAGAGACCCAGTACTTC
TRBJ2-7,TRBV30,TRBD2,.,CAWSVRRTSEQYF,TGTGCCTGGAGTGTACGTAGGACTAGCGAGCAGTACTTC
TRBJ2-1,TRBV5-4,.,once,CASSFKREQFF,TGTGCCAGCAGCTTCAAGCGGGAGCAGTTCTTC
TRBJ2-3,TRBV5-4,.,.,CASSLKVAASTDTQYF,TGTGCCAGCAGCTTGAAGGTAGCGGCTAGCACAGATACGCAGTATTTT
TRBJ2-3,TRBV5-1,.,.,CASSFAPSGVTSTDTQYF,TGCGCCAGCAGCTTCGCCCCCTCTGGCGTAACTAGCACAGATACGCAGTATTTT
TRBJ2-3,TRBV6-6,TRBD2,.,CASSNSGGTDTQYF,TGTGCCAGCAGTAACAGCGGGGGAACAGATACGCAGTATTTT
TRBJ2-7,TRBV6-5,TRBD1,.,CASSRDRGTTYEQYF,TGTGCCAGCAGCAGGGACAGGGGGACCACCTACGAGCAGTACTTC
TRBJ1-2,TRBV18,.,.,CASSPPSARYGYTF,TGTGCCAGCTCACCACCGAGCGCGCGCTATGGCTACACCTTC
TRBJ2-7,TRBV29-1,.,.,CSVVPPHEQYF,TGCAGCGTTGTCCCGCCGCACGAGCAGTACTTC
TRBJ2-6,TRBV12-3/TRBV12-4,.,.,CASSPVTGWGGPLSGANVLTF,TGTGCCAGCAGTCCCGTCACGGGGTGGGGTGGCCCCCTCTCTGGGGCCAACGTCCTGACTTTC
TRBJ2-2,TRBV20-1,TRBD1,.,CSAREGTGTGELFF,TGCAGTGCTAGAGAGGGGACAGGGACCGGGGAGCTGTTTTTT
TRBJ2-6,TRBV6-1,TRBD2,.,CASRTGEWGRGNSGANVLTF,TGTGCCAGCAGGACGGGGGAGTGGGGGAGGGGAAACTCTGGGGCCAACGTCCTGACTTTC
TRBJ1-4,TRBV30,TRBD1,.,CAWRQGASEKLFF,TGTGCCTGGAGACAGGGGGCGAGTGAAAAACTGTTTTTT
TRBJ2-7,TRBV7-2,.,.,CASSASGTQYEQYF,TGTGCCAGCAGCGCTAGTGGGACTCAGTACGAGCAGTACTTC
TRBJ2-4,TRBV6-4,.,.,CASSVRRILAKNIQYF,TGTGCCAGCAGTGTGCGACGGATACTAGCCAAAAACATTCAGTACTTC
TRBJ2-7,TRBV3-1,.,.,CASSQEGGRSSYEQYF,TGTGCCAGCAGCCAAGAAGGGGGAAGGAGCTCCTACGAGCAGTACTTC
TRBJ2-1,TRBV7-9,.,.,CASSSITSYNEQFF,TGTGCCAGCAGCTCTATTACTTCCTACAATGAGCAGTTCTTC
TRBJ2-5,TRBV5-6,.,.,CASSSSRGETQYF,TGTGCCAGCAGCTCTTCCAGGGGAGAGACCCAGTACTTC
TRBJ2-1,TRBV5-1,TRBD1,.,CASSFKGQGYEQFF,TGCGCCAGCAGCTTCAAGGGACAGGGGTATGAGCAGTTCTTC
TRBJ2-7,TRBV19,TRBD2,few,CASSLAGGYEQYF,TGTGCCAGTAGTTTAGCGGGAGGATACGAGCAGTACTTC
TRBJ1-1,TRBV25-1,.,.,CASSRTGLTEAFF,TGTGCCAGCAGCAGAACAGGGTTGACTGAAGCTTTCTTT
TRBJ1-5,TRBV7-6,.,.,CASSFRTGGQPQHF,TGTGCCAGCAGCTTTCGGACTGGGGGTCAGCCCCAGCATTTT
TRBJ2-1,TRBV5-1,.,.,CASSPDFGNEQFF,TGCGCCAGCAGCCCGGACTTCGGCAATGAGCAGTTCTTC
TRBJ1-1,TRBV7-2,TRBD1,.,CASSLGGQRNTEAFF,TGTGCCAGCAGCTTAGGGGGACAGCGGAACACTGAAGCTTTCTTT
TRBJ1-1,TRBV5-1,.,.,CASSLRQNTEAFF,TGCGCCAGCAGCTTACGACAGAACACTGAAGCTTTCTTT
TRBJ2-7,TRBV19,TRBD1,.,CASSRDRSRGEQYF,TGTGCCAGTTCCCGGGACAGAAGTCGGGGCGAGCAGTACTTC
TRBJ2-2,TRBV3-1,.,.,CASSPRPSNTGELFF,TGTGCCAGCAGCCCCCGGCCGAGTAACACCGGGGAGCTGTTTTTT
TRBJ1-1,TRBV27,TRBD1,.,CASRPGTGMNTEAFF,TGTGCCAGCAGGCCCGGGACAGGAATGAACACTGAAGCTTTCTTT